The next 5 T cell receptor beta chains were all read from a single sample in a study of identical twins (TCRdb year 2016). Library preparation employed 5' RACE. Sequenced on an Illumina HiSeq 2000. The public reads were reanalyzed by TCRdb: fastp trimming at Q25, MiXCR alignment, in-frame beta chains only. Identical CDR3 protein sequences are pooled into one entry, listed with their most common genes and DNA. This sample gives fewer than 350,000 distinct CDR3 sequences in total; more than 6.5% of them show up just once. 2% to 2.5% of the sample is in the top ten clones. The sample was also reused in another study, on yellow fever vaccine responses in identical twins.

Sample: memory (CD45RO+) T cells sorted from blood. The sample's cell subset or site label is to be understood as: CD45RO+ enriched T cells. The receptor set was obtained from a woman aged 18-29 years in good health.

The chain couples TRBV2 to TRBJ2-3; D possibly corresponds to TRBD2 (6 bases). Germline V CDR1 and CDR2: SNHLY, FYNNEI. The V end lost 6 bases, the J end lost 5 bases, and 9 bases lay between the germline ends. The CDR3 loop spans 12 amino acids. CDR3 bases: TGTGCCAGCAGAGGGACTGGAGATACGCAGTATTTT. This encodes CASRGTGDTQYF.

This clonotype was counted between two and nine times. The V gene is TRBV10-2, the J gene TRBJ2-7, with D possibly matching TRBD2 (6 bases). The V end lost 7 bases, the J end lost 1 base, and 14 bases lay between the germline ends. From germline, CDR1 is WSHSY and CDR2 SAAADI. The CDR3 has 14 residues. Written as DNA, the CDR3 is TGCGCCAGCACGGGGGATTATAGATCCTACGAGCAGTACGTC. Its translation is CASTGDYRSYEQYV.

This clonotype was observed a handful of times. The chain combines TRBV25-1 with TRBJ2-3; 12 positions match TRBD2. The CDR3 loop spans 16 amino acids. V gave up 3 bases and J gave up 5 bases; unmatched junction bases: 6. Germline-derived CDR1 and CDR2 are MGHDK and SYGVNS. The CDR3 loop is CASSERLAGEVDTQYF. The CDR3 bases are TGTGCCAGCAGTGAGAGACTAGCGGGAGAGGTAGATACGCAGTATTTT. The full variable domain, its missing parts supplied by reference TRBV25-1 and TRBJ2-3, is EADIYQTPRYLVIGTGKKITLECSQTMGHDKMYWYQQDPGMELHLIHYSYGVNSTEKGDLSSESTVSRIRTEHFPLTLESARPSHTSQYLCASSERLAGEVDTQYFGPGTRLTVL.

This clonotype appeared many times. The chain uses TRBV2 and TRBJ2-7; D might be TRBD1 (5 bases). Deletions cut 3 bases from V and 2 bases from J, with 11 bases between. The CDR3 runs 14 residues. CDR1 and CDR2 from the germline V gene are SNHLY and FYNNEI. CDR3 region: CASSDGAGAYEQYF. The CDR3 nucleotides read TGTGCCAGCAGTGATGGGGCAGGAGCCTACGAGCAGTACTTC.

The sample holds a few counts of this clonotype. The V call is TRBV15, the J call TRBJ1-4; perhaps TRBD1 as D (5 bases). CDR3 size: 17 residues. Germline loops: CDR1 LNHNV, CDR2 YYDKDF (reference sequence). V was cut by 1 base and J by 0 bases, with 12 bases left in between. CDR3 amino acids: CATSRGSGYPTNEKLFF. In DNA form, the CDR3 reads TGTGCCACCAGCAGAGGGTCAGGGTACCCAACTAATGAAAAACTGTTTTTT.